Sequencing of this T cell receptor beta chain was carried out in a study of blood T cells in healthy people across ages (dated by TCRdb to the mid-2010s). Regarding the research as a whole: In model experiments, template switching captured about one uniquely barcoded TCR beta cDNA molecule for every two T cells. To track age-related changes in TCR beta repertoire diversity, the study relied on deep sequencing normalized with unique cDNA molecular identifiers. For two donors (one aged 18 to 30 and one aged 80 or older), the study analyzed two additional independent replicas of 1 million unique cDNA reads from the same blood draw. The donors were divided into four age groups: young (average around 16 years), middle-aged (about 41), aged (62) and long-lived (about 90).

Libraries were built with 5' RACE. For sequencing, an Illumina HiSeq 2500 was employed. A second PCR of about 6 to 11 cycles was performed with a sample-barcoded 5' primer and a J-beta primer mix. A template-switch 5' adaptor carrying 12 random nucleotides introduced a unique molecular identifier onto each TCR beta cDNA molecule. At least 2.5 million CDR3-containing paired-end reads were obtained from each sample. First-strand cDNA synthesis was performed from all RNA using the Mint cDNA synthesis kit, with priming by a TRBC-specific oligonucleotide. After uracil-DNA glycosylase treatment, a first 18-cycle PCR used universal primers M1SS and BC2_uni_R on all cDNA. The authors processed their data as follows. For normalization, 1 million high-quality reads, each with a distinct molecular identifier, were randomly selected from each sample. Reads with shared molecular identifiers were discarded instead of being binned into consensus sequences. MiTCR, set to a Q25 quality threshold and the strictest error-elimination algorithm, was used for CDR3 identification, clonotype clustering and error correction. A nonparametric unseen species model using Euler transformation provided a lower-bound estimate of total TCR beta diversity. TCRdb trimmed the raw reads at Q25, called clones with MiXCR and kept productive beta chains. Rows are unified per CDR3 protein, each entry keeping the most common DNA and genes. The V and J calls were not made by the authors but by TCRdb's processing. The sample table lists more than 1,000,000 distinct CDR3 sequences, roughly 24% of them with a count of one. The top ten constitute less than 0.75% of the sample.

Study-level results and caveats: Conclusive comparison of naive and antigen-experienced compartments was prevented by the profiling of bulk unsorted PBMCs. Estimates of total diversity based on one million sequenced T cells were regarded as lower bounds and as underestimates. Observed TCR beta diversity correlated strongly with the percentage of naive T cells measured by flow cytometry. The long-lived group showed more naive CD4+ T cells, fewer expanded clones and increased TCR diversity than the aged group, suggesting age selection. Observed TCR beta diversity per million T cells fell roughly linearly with age, and a significant reduction was already apparent by age roughly 40. Because the CMV infection status of the donors was unknown, age-related changes in expanded clonotypes may potentially have been confounded.

Donors were around 37 systemically healthy Caucasian individuals from Russia aged roughly 6 to 90 years. Around 10 milliliters of peripheral blood were collected from each donor into EDTA-treated Vacutainer tubes. Ficoll-Paque density-gradient centrifugation was used to isolate PBMCs, with at least 6.5 million obtained per sample. Total RNA, at least 5 micrograms per sample, was extracted from PBMCs with Trizol reagent. Naive CD45RAhigh/CD27high T cell percentages were measured by flow cytometry on a PBMC aliquot from every donor. A few counts support this clonotype. The target of this receptor is not known. No base quality information exists; no much larger clone differs at one position. Separately, the same data were catalogued under a study of T cells of mothers and their children. The second study's paper adds: Donors were nine systemically healthy Caucasian individuals: three mothers and their six children. cDNA synthesis used all of the extracted RNA, with roughly 1.5 ug of RNA in each 15 ul reaction. In the second PCR, sample barcodes and 2-4 random nucleotides were introduced via the M1S primer. Over 8 million TCR beta CDR3 reads came from each mother, compared with about 3.2 million reads from each child. Thymic selection shapes the output of TCR recombination in a similar way in related and unrelated pairs, and inherited differences have a minor effect. Normalized repertoire overlap was always slightly but never significantly higher in related than unrelated mother-child pairs. Persistent microchimeric T cell clones were not detected, at a sensitivity of approximately 93 clones per million clonotypes. To look for features that set related mother-child pairs apart from unrelated individuals, the researchers ran deep NGS to compare the TCR beta repertoires of mothers and children. On average, the children were approximately 11 +/- 4 years old, while the mothers were around 42 +/- 4 years old. Libraries were sequenced on Illumina HiSeq 2000 with 100+100 nt paired-end reads after adapter ligation with NEBNext reagents. To prevent cross-contamination, the mother and child libraries were prepared a month apart and were sequenced in separate runs. For each donor, between roughly 500,000 and 2,200,000 distinct TCR beta clonotypes were identified. Naive TCR beta clonotypes were estimated from low-frequency clonotypes matched to each donor's FACS-determined naive share, without sorting.

Sequencing was carried out using blood. The receptor was derived from a girl aged 2 to 10 in good health.

CDR3 loop: CSAIMGTDTQYF. Read as DNA, the sequence is TGCAGTGCGATTATGGGCACAGATACGCAGTATTTT. Recombination connected TRBV20-1 to TRBJ2-3; no D segment can be confidently identified. The CDR3 has 12 amino acids, counting the end cysteine and phenylalanine. Here the CDR3 DNA is all that survives: 36 bases in frame from base 1. From a lookup of the germline V gene (reference sequence), CDR1 and CDR2 are DFQATT and SNEGSKA. Trimming at the junction amounts to 6 bases on V and 1 base on J, and the germline ends lie 8 bases apart.